The present TCR beta chain was sequenced within a study of tumor-infiltrating lymphocytes in localized non-small cell lung cancer. Germline loops: CDR1 LNHDA, CDR2 SQIVND (reference sequence). The CDR3 is made up of 11 amino acids. V was trimmed by 6 bases and J by 5 bases, leaving 5 bases between them. The protocol was immunoSEQ multiplex PCR, while the TCRdb copy is restricted to in-frame clones and leaves out a portion. The sample lists approximately 12,000 clones; roughly 82% were seen once. The chain is built from TRBV19 and TRBJ1-3; no clear D gene. Sequenced: uninvolved lung tissue not adjacent to the tumor. The sequence came from a human donor with non-small cell lung cancer. The CDR3 here is CASSIRNTIYF. The CDR3, as DNA: TGTGCCAGTAGCATTAGAAACACCATATATTTT.